This T cell receptor beta chain was identified in a study of cytomegalovirus exposure and HLA in healthy donors (dated by TCRdb to between 2016 and 2019). Turning to the overall study: An earlier analysis of roughly 500 of the donors reported 276 Gb of sequence data and around 110 million unique TCR beta sequences from roughly 200 million T cells. Rather than drawing on any new phenotypic data, the later analysis identified candidate immune exposures from TCR beta sequences and the way those sequences occurred across donors. Among about 370 genotyped donors of the cohort, an average of roughly 230,000 unique TCR beta nucleotide sequences was sequenced per donor, of which about 19% were non-productive. Of the roughly 400 genotyped donors, 80% to 90% were placed in the genetic ancestry cluster associated with self-reported Caucasian donors. The T cell repertoires of 666 subjects were profiled by immunosequencing and related to cytomegalovirus serostatus. HLA typing covered class I and class II loci at four-digit resolution. An earlier analysis of 587 of the donors used high-throughput TCR beta sequencing to judge whether each TCR beta V gene segment behaved as functional or pseudogenic. Because of strong linkage in the cohort, roughly five DR-DQ haplotypes were treated as single units for association and clustering. To predict cytomegalovirus infection status, the study combined high-throughput TCR immunosequencing, statistical association of individual TCRs with disease status, and machine learning. Donor age, sex, ethnicity and CMV serostatus were compiled together with the repertoire data. A later genetic analysis took genome-wide SNP genotypes for about 65% of the roughly 670 donors and used that subset as a discovery cohort. Every repertoire in the discovery cohort had been generated on one and the same sequencing platform. Roughly 300 gigabases of sequencing data and around 85 million unique TCR sequences made up an early release that covered approximately 700 HLA-typed donors. The study aimed to test whether signatures of past pathogen exposure could be identified by cataloging public T cell receptors. A later analysis re-analyzed previously published TCR beta repertoires from about 730 donors and added high-resolution HLA genotyping to study TCR occurrence patterns. The number of typed donors differed by locus: about 629-630 for A, B, C, DRB1 and DQB1; some 500 for DQA1; approximately 600 for DPA1; and about 470 for DPB1. Along with the roughly 670-subject first cohort, a separate validation cohort of approximately 110 different subjects was used. General conclusions and limits of the study: Specific HLA alleles were associated with more than 15,000 TCR beta sequences at a false discovery rate of 0.05 in a later analysis. CMV serostatus was the only immune exposure information available for the cohort. A later analysis found that HLA-associated TCR beta chains were more clonally expanded and had lower generation probabilities than equally common non-associated chains. Several of the top co-occurrence clusters appeared to be linked to parvovirus B19, influenza, CMV and Epstein-Barr virus, according to a later analysis. Across donors, most TCR sequences were observed very rarely, whereas some public TCRs were present in many individuals. The cohort was sequenced for TCR beta chains only, and without alpha or paired-chain data the features that could be detected were limited. A further reported finding was that TCR beta sequences accurately predicted the HLA-A and HLA-B alleles for most subjects in the first cohort. A total of fewer than 200 TCR beta chains were listed by the study as associated with cytomegalovirus. An earlier analysis of several hundred of the donors showed that most TCR beta V segments appeared in productive rearrangements either about 87% or about 30% of the time, which broadly matched IMGT annotations. A later analysis found that TCR association rates varied across HLA loci, with DRB1 alleles showing the most associated TCRs and HLA-C alleles the fewest. A group of highly shared sequence variants was considered likely to be a technical artifact of the sequencing pipeline. It was suggested by the authors that the approach could potentially be generalized to other disease states and immunological phenotypes. The earlier analysis of nearly 600 of the donors excluded roughly 17 rarely observed V segments, including chromosome 9 orphons, because counts were too low. A later genetic analysis reported fewer N-insertions in productive TCRs among donors in an Asian-associated ancestry cluster than the approximately 700-donor mean. In a later analysis, most CMV-associated TCR beta chains were found to appear HLA-restricted, with HLA associations seemingly driven largely by CMV exposure. V-gene and J-gene trimming of TCR beta chains was associated with a missense DCLRE1C variant in a later genetic analysis, and the association was replicated in an independent cohort. HLA typing was unavailable for some donors at each locus, so association tests used only the typed subset. In vitro tests confirmed that three of the cytomegalovirus-associated TCR beta chains recognize cytomegalovirus antigens. In both the original and validation cohorts, the classifier was reported to diagnose cytomegalovirus status with high specificity and sensitivity. When HLA alleles, especially DR and DQ, strongly co-occurred, attributing TCR associations to individual alleles was difficult. The presence/absence analyses assumed that sequencing depth was roughly uniform across donors, and that assumption may not be true. Correlated functional status among segregating V segments might reflect linkage disequilibrium, but an unknown experimental factor could not be ruled out. Some IMGT-functional V segments, including TRBV6-2 and TRBV6-3, could not be distinguished by the 87-base-pair reads and were therefore excluded.

Library method: the immunoSEQ multiplex PCR assay. The multiplex PCR relied on a mix of 60 forward primers for TCR Vbeta segments and 13 reverse primers for TCR Jbeta segments. Amplification of the CDR3 region of rearranged TCR beta genes was performed with a multiplex PCR assay on genomic DNA. Amplified TCR beta libraries were sequenced as 87-base-pair reads on the Illumina HiSeq System. The paper's processing steps were these. A later analysis counted tens of millions of unique TCR beta chains across the 700 or so repertoires, and 10 million to 12 million of these chains were shared by at least two donors. Raw reads were error-corrected and collapsed into unique sequences by a nearest-neighbor algorithm in which closely related sequences were merged to remove PCR and sequencing errors. To assign V, D and J gene segments, CDR3 sequences were aligned to IMGT reference sequences. For a sequence to be retained, a match of at least six nucleotides to both a V gene segment and a J gene segment was required. Rearrangements were called productive when the CDR3 lacked stop codons and stayed in frame with V and J; all others were non-productive. Following IMGT convention, CDR3 was defined as the stretch from the second conserved V-encoded cysteine to the conserved J-encoded phenylalanine. The earlier analysis of 587 of the donors excluded any sequence lacking an unambiguous match to a single V gene segment. An earlier analysis of several hundred of the donors called V segments functional above 56.7% productive rearrangements and segregating when the between-donor standard deviation exceeded 5%. A statistical classification framework was built for diagnosing cytomegalovirus status from the catalog of TCR beta chain sequences. In a later analysis, TCR nucleotide sequences were compared against IMGT/GENE-DB human TR gene sequences so that V and J genes could be assigned. In a later analysis, CDR3 sequences and most-parsimonious VDJ recombination scenarios were assigned using the TCRdist pipeline. In a later analysis, every TCR beta chain was defined by the combination of its CDR3 amino acid sequence and its V-gene family, and reads without a unique V-gene family were dropped. In a later analysis, 450 to 600 highly shared, low-generation-probability nucleotide sequences were removed to address suspected cross-contamination and a sequencing artifact. A later analysis calculated a clonal expansion index for each public chain from normalized within-repertoire ranks of inferred template counts. In a later analysis, generation probabilities were computed using a VDJ recombination model fitted to out-of-frame rearrangements, and the results were checked against IGoR. In a later analysis, TCR-TCR, TCR-HLA and TCR-CMV co-occurrence was scored with hypergeometric tests, and a repertoire-size bias correction was applied to TCR pairs. To estimate false discovery rates, a later analysis permuted the HLA or CMV assignments 20 times. In a later analysis, co-occurring TCRs were grouped using DBSCAN, and TCRdist sequence similarity was added for clustering within HLA-allele-positive subsets. Repertoires with fewer than 30,000 or more than 120,000 public chains, plus five repertoires with anomalous nucleotide sharing, were excluded from co-occurrence clustering. The clones in this table, taken by TCRdb from immuneACCESS, are in-frame only. Not every clone is retained; where verified, under half of the shortfall comes from an unresolved V gene, and the cause of the rest is unknown. V and J calls and clone size are those listed in that table; D and trimming were worked out from the DNA. This sample's table carries about 200,000 clones. The biggest ten clones account for less than 0.9% of the sample.

At the junction V is shortened by 5 bases and J by 4 bases; bases outside the gene matches: 7. The germline V gene provides CDR1 SGHVS and CDR2 FNYEAQ. The CDR3 runs 15 residues from the cysteine to the phenylalanine. Only CDR3 DNA remains: 45 bases, in frame from the first base. The cohort consisted of 600 to 700 healthy bone marrow donors. Cohort members were all nominally healthy when sampled, although unrecorded immune exposures were likely present. The donor tested CMV seronegative, placing the donor among the approximately 360 seronegative members of the cohort. A peripheral blood sample was collected from each donor, and TCR beta sequencing was performed on peripheral blood mononuclear cells. Genomic DNA extraction from the blood cell samples was performed with the Qiagen DNeasy Blood Extraction Kit. On this clone: It has no known antigen specificity.

The material sequenced was PBMCs. Here the chain combines TRBV7-6 and TRBJ2-1; a stretch of 8 junction bases matches TRBD1. This TCR came from a boy aged 5-17 years in good health and CMV-seronegative. The CDR3 has the sequence CASSLGQAAYNEQFF. The nucleotide sequence reads TGTGCCAGCAGCCTGGGACAGGCGGCTTACAATGAGCAGTTCTTC.